This passage covers 25 T cell receptor beta chains from one sample sequenced in a study of blood T cell dynamics during melanoma immunotherapy. The time point is: pre-treatment baseline. The method was immunoSEQ multiplex PCR; TCRdb's version includes in-frame clones alone and lacks a portion of them. The sample consists of tens of thousands of clones, roughly 86% of them appearing once. Sequenced here: blood, sampled from a patient treated with checkpoint blockade. The receptors stem from a human donor with melanoma.

The CDR3 region has the DNA TGTGCCAGCAGCTTAGAGGCAGTTAACACTGAAGCTTTCTTT. It translates to CASSLEAVNTEAFF. The rearrangement uses TRBV7-3 and TRBJ1-1; no firm D call. Germline V CDR1 and CDR2: SGHTA, FQGTGA. The CDR3 runs to 14 residues. Deletions cut 2 bases from V and 2 bases from J, with 9 bases between. Full variable domain (remainder filled in from reference TRBV7-3 and TRBJ1-1): GAGVSQTPSNKVTEKGKYVELRCDPISGHTALYWYRQSLGQGPEFLIYFQGTGAADDSGLPNDRFFAVRPEGSVSTLKIQRTERGDSAVYLCASSLEAVNTEAFFGQGTRLTVV.

This chain connects TRBV6-1 to TRBJ2-7, with TRBD2 as a possible D gene (6 bases). Germline V gene sequence: CDR1 MNHNS, CDR2 SASEGT. The V end was cut by 8 bases, the J end by 1 base, with 15 bases between. The CDR3 has 14 residues. The CDR3 sequence is CASVAPGLSYEQYF. CDR3 nucleotides: TGTGCCAGCGTGGCACCGGGACTTTCCTACGAGCAGTACTTC.

The chain recombines TRBV29-1 with TRBJ2-5, with 9 bases matching TRBD2. The CDR3 length is 13 residues. V was pared by 6 bases and J by 6 bases, with 8 bases of the junction left unmatched. Germline loops: CDR1 SQVTM, CDR2 ANQGSEA. CDR3 loop: CSVVSGGLKTQYF. The CDR3 bases are TGCAGCGTCGTAAGCGGGGGGCTCAAGACCCAGTACTTC.

The chain links TRBV10-1 to TRBJ1-1, with a tentative D call TRBD1 (6 bases). This CDR3 comprises 15 residues. Germline CDR1 and CDR2: WNHNN and SYGVQD (reference sequence). V was clipped by 2 bases and J by 4 bases, with 14 bases between them. In DNA form, the CDR3 reads TGCGCCAGCAGTGAGAGGGGGGGGCCGGGCACTGAAGCTTTCTTT. It is translated as CASSERGGPGTEAFF.

The CDR3: CASSSGRGMNTEAFF. CDR3 in DNA: TGTGCCAGCTCCAGCGGGCGGGGAATGAACACTGAAGCTTTCTTT. The chain links TRBV18 to TRBJ1-1; D gene ambiguous. From germline, CDR1 is KGHSH and CDR2 LQKENI. The CDR3 length is 15 residues. The V gene lost 6 bases and the J gene lost 0 bases, with 14 bases spanning the gap.

The gene calls are TRBV11-3 and TRBJ2-2; D is unresolved. Trimming cost V 4 bases and J 7 bases, with 7 bases left between them. The CDR3 is made up of 12 amino acids. CDR1 and CDR2 from the germline V gene are SGHNT and YENEEA. The DNA of the CDR3 is TGTGCCAGCAGCTGGCCGGTCGGGGAGCTGTTTTTT. It specifies CASSWPVGELFF.

The chain carries TRBV7-9 and TRBJ1-1; D is unclear. The CDR3 runs to 10 residues. Trimming shortened V by 5 bases and J by 10 bases, and 8 bases separated the two germline ends. CDR1 SEHNR and CDR2 FQNEAQ come from the germline V gene (reference sequence). DNA of the CDR3: TGTGCCAGCAGCCAACCGGGAGCTTTCTTT. It codes for CASSQPGAFF.

This chain uses TRBV7-3 with TRBJ2-1, with D possibly being TRBD1 or TRBD2 (5 bases each). Germline lookup yields CDR1 SGHTA and CDR2 FQGTGA. Trimming pared 5 bases from V and 2 bases from J, leaving 16 bases between. This CDR3 region has 16 residues. CDR3 DNA: TGTGCCAGCAGCCGAGAGGGCAGGGATCCCTACAATGAGCAGTTCTTC. Protein product: CASSREGRDPYNEQFF.

V gene TRBV19 combines with J gene TRBJ1-1; 9 nucleotides match TRBD1. V lost 5 bases, J lost 5 bases, and 9 bases stayed unmatched. CDR3 length: 15 amino acids. Germline CDR1 and CDR2: LNHDA and SQIVND (reference sequence). The CDR3 spells CASSLDGQGRTEAFF. CDR3 nucleotide sequence: TGTGCCAGTAGTCTCGACGGACAGGGGAGGACTGAAGCTTTCTTT.

The V and J genes are TRBV5-1 and TRBJ1-4, with unresolved D. Germline V gene sequence: CDR1 SGHRS, CDR2 YFSETQ. Trimming pared 6 bases from V and 8 bases from J, leaving 14 bases between. This CDR3 spans 13 amino acids. CDR3 protein: CASTLTSGEKLFF. DNA of the CDR3: TGCGCCAGCACCCTAACGTCCGGGGAAAAACTGTTTTTT.

V is TRBV6-5 and J is TRBJ1-2; D ambiguous. Trimming stripped 5 bases from V and 8 bases from J, with 18 bases between. CDR1 and CDR2 (germline): MNHEY, SVGAGI. The CDR3 runs to 14 residues. The CDR3 spells CASSLLASPVGYTF. CDR3 DNA: TGTGCCAGCAGTCTACTCGCCAGCCCGGTAGGCTACACCTTC.

This clone occurred once. The chain links TRBV30 to TRBJ1-1; TRBD1 aligns across 8 bases. V lost 5 bases, J lost 5 bases, and 10 bases stayed unmatched. This CDR3 region has 14 residues. In germline, CDR1 is GTSNPN, CDR2 SVGIG (reference sequence). The CDR3 nucleotides are TGTGCCTGGGGAATTCAGGGGGCTGGAACTGAAGCTTTCTTT. This codes for CAWGIQGAGTEAFF.

The gene calls are TRBV7-8 and TRBJ1-4; D call uncertain. With 0 bases removed from V and 8 bases from J, the gap between germline ends came to 10 bases. The CDR3 is 14 residues long. Germline-derived CDR1 and CDR2 are SGHVS and FQNEAQ. The DNA of the CDR3 is TGTGCCAGCAGCTTAGCGGTCTCTAGAGAAAAACTGTTTTTT. It specifies CASSLAVSREKLFF. The full variable domain, completed using reference TRBV7-8 and TRBJ1-4, is GAGVSQSPRYKVAKRGQDVALRCDPISGHVSLFWYQQALGQGPEFLTYFQNEAQLDKSGLPSDRFFAERPEGSVSTLKIQRTQQEDSAVYLCASSLAVSREKLFFGSGTQLSVL.

This clone was seen a few times. The CDR3: CASSDDRANQPQHF. CDR3 DNA sequence: TGTGCCAGCAGTGACGACAGGGCGAATCAGCCCCAGCATTTT. V is TRBV2 and J is TRBJ1-5, with 7 bases that match TRBD1. Germline CDR1 is SNHLY and CDR2 is FYNNEI. With V trimmed by 3 bases and J by 4 bases, 3 bases remained unmatched. The CDR3 covers 14 residues.

J is TRBJ2-3 and V is TRBV9, with D hard to call. CDR3 size: 14 residues. Trimming cost V 0 bases and J 1 base, with 6 bases left between them. Looked up from germline, CDR1 is SGDLS and CDR2 is YYNGEE. The CDR3 spells CASSVEVGTDTQYF. The CDR3 coding sequence is TGTGCCAGCAGCGTAGAGGTAGGCACAGATACGCAGTATTTT.

The chain links TRBV10-2 to TRBJ2-7; perhaps TRBD2 as D (6 bases). CDR1 is WSHSY, CDR2 SAAADI, per germline. The CDR3 extends over 13 amino acids. V was cut by 5 bases and J by 7 bases, with 15 bases left in between. CDR3 nucleotides: TGCGCCAGCAGTTTAGCGGTGGCGGGAGAGCAGTACTTC. Its translation: CASSLAVAGEQYF.

The rearrangement links TRBV7-3 to TRBJ2-2; a weak D match, TRBD1 (5 bases). There are 15 residues in the CDR3. Trimming removed 2 bases at V and 4 bases at J, with 11 bases between. Germline assignment: CDR1 SGHTA and CDR2 FQGTGA. In DNA, the CDR3 is TGTGCCAGCAGCTTACAGAGTCAGGGCACCGGGGAGCTGTTTTTT. Its translation: CASSLQSQGTGELFF.

V gene TRBV5-1 combines with J gene TRBJ2-1, with a tentative D call TRBD1 (6 bases). The CDR3 has 14 residues. The V end lost 4 bases, the J end lost 3 bases, and 11 bases lay between the germline ends. Germline V gene sequence: CDR1 SGHRS, CDR2 YFSETQ. The CDR3 is CASSAGQIYNEQFF. For the CDR3, the DNA is TGCGCCAGCAGCGCAGGACAGATCTACAATGAGCAGTTCTTC.

The chain is built from TRBV7-8 and TRBJ1-4; no firm D call. Germline V lookup: CDR1 SGHVS, CDR2 FQNEAQ. This CDR3 is 13 amino acids long. The germline V and J ends were trimmed by 8 bases and 8 bases, with 15 bases remaining between them. In nucleotides, the CDR3 is TGTGCCAGCTCTGGGTATAAAGGGGAAAAACTGTTTTTT. It yields the protein CASSGYKGEKLFF.

This clone was detected a few times. V and J are TRBV18 and TRBJ2-7; D is perhaps TRBD1 (5 bases). The CDR3 sequence is 13 residues long. The ends were cut back, 2 bases at V and 5 bases at J, with 10 bases in the middle. Germline CDR1 reads KGHSH; CDR2 reads LQKENI. Here the CDR3 reads CASSPRGSHEQYF. The CDR3 nucleotides are TGTGCCAGCTCACCAAGGGGTTCGCACGAGCAGTACTTC.

The V and J genes are TRBV14 and TRBJ2-7; tentatively, D is TRBD1 (6 bases). The CDR3 covers 13 residues. Per germline, CDR1 SGHDN and CDR2 FVKESK. V was trimmed by 1 base and J by 4 bases, leaving 8 bases between them. CDR3 loop: CASSQVDRYEQYF. CDR3 nucleotides: TGTGCCAGCAGCCAAGTCGACAGGTACGAGCAGTACTTC.

The rearrangement links TRBV19 to TRBJ1-2, with 10 bases lining up with TRBD1. The CDR3 length is 14 residues. J was trimmed by 6 bases and V by 9 bases; bases with no gene match: 10. Looked up from germline, CDR1 is LNHDA and CDR2 is SQIVND (reference sequence). The CDR3 sequence is CASLLTGGNHGYTF. In DNA, the CDR3 is TGTGCCAGCCTTTTGACAGGGGGCAATCATGGCTACACCTTC.

The chain has TRBV7-8 and TRBJ2-7; 8 bases line up with TRBD1. The germline CDR1 and CDR2 sequences are SGHVS and FQNEAQ. V gave up 5 bases and J gave up 12 bases; unmatched junction bases: 12. The CDR3 sequence is 13 residues long. The CDR3 sequence: CASSLGGQGVPYF. The CDR3 coding sequence is TGTGCCAGCAGCCTAGGTGGACAGGGCGTTCCGTACTTC.

The genes are TRBV4-2 and TRBJ1-5; a weak D match, TRBD1 (6 bases). Trimming removed 6 bases from V and 2 bases from J, with 11 bases in between. The CDR3 has 14 amino acids. In germline, CDR1 is LGHNA, CDR2 YNFKEQ. The CDR3 DNA sequence: TGTGCCAGCAGTTCAGGGGAGGGCAATCAGCCCCAGCATTTT. Translated: CASSSGEGNQPQHF.

The J gene is TRBJ1-2, the V gene TRBV27; D is unclear. The V and J ends lost 2 bases and 2 bases respectively, with 6 bases between them. The CDR3 length is 13 residues. The germline V gene has CDR1 MNHEY and CDR2 SMNVEV (reference sequence). The CDR3 region has the DNA TGTGCCAGCAGTTTACATGGGAACTATGGCTACACCTTC. Translating it yields CASSLHGNYGYTF.